This T cell receptor (beta chain) was identified during a study of OX40 agonist ivuxolimab in advanced cancers. Study as a whole: Three patients, one with hepatocellular carcinoma and two with cutaneous melanoma, responded partially.

The germline gives CDR1 SGHRS, CDR2 YFSETQ. The CDR3 contains 14 residues. The junction had 5 bases not matched to a gene; V was cut back by 5 bases and J by 1 base. Data came from immunoSEQ multiplex PCR; TCRdb stores just in-frame clones and leaves some out. The sample includes about 160,000 clones, 94% of them seen just once. Regarding this clone: Its antigen is undetermined.

Study findings and constraints: Also showing low normalized T-cell clonal expansion were some of the nonresponders. On average, CD8+ T cells showed a greater number of expanded clones than CD4+.

The receptor comes from an adult with an advanced solid tumor such as melanoma, head and neck, liver or kidney cancer. Sequenced material: CD4+ or CD8+ T cells sorted from blood, taken in a trial of the OX40 agonist ivuxolimab. The V and J genes are TRBV5-1 and TRBJ1-1; TRBD1 matches 7 bases. The DNA of the CDR3 is TGCGCCAGCAGGCCGGGACAGAAGAACACTGAAGCTTTCTTT. It yields the protein CASRPGQKNTEAFF. Together with reference TRBV5-1 and TRBJ1-1, the CDR3 gives the full variable domain: KAGVTQTPRYLIKTRGQQVTLSCSPISGHRSVSWYQQTPGQGLQFLFEYFSETQRNKGNFPGRFSGRQFSNSRSEMNVSTLELGDSALYLCASRPGQKNTEAFFGQGTRLTVV.